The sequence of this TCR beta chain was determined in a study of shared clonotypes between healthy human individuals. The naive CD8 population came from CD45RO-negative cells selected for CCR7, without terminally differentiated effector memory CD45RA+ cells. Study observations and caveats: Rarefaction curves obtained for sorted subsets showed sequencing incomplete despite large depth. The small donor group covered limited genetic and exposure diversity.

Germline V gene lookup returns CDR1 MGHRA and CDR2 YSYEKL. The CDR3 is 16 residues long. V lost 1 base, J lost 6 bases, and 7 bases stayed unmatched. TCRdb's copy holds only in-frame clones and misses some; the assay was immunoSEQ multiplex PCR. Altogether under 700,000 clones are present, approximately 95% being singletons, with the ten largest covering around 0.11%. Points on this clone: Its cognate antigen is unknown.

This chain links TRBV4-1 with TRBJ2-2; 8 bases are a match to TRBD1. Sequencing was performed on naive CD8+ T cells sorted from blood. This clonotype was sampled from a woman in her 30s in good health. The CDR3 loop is CASSQVQGARAGELFF. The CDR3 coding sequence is TGCGCCAGCAGCCAAGTTCAGGGGGCGAGGGCCGGGGAGCTGTTTTTT.